The clone carrying this TCR beta chain was seen many times. This record comes from a study of T cell repertoires in cytomegalovirus infection. Overall study context: CMV infection and matching HLA type were both indicated by public TCR beta signatures.

This CDR3 spans 15 amino acids. Germline CDR1 MDHEN, CDR2 SYDVKM. Trimming at V came to 6 bases and at J to 2 bases, leaving 6 bases not matched to a gene. TCRdb reprocessed the reads with MiXCR, giving one entry per CDR3 protein. Of roughly 190,000 distinct CDR3 sequences in the sample, approximately 9.7% were seen once. The receptor's source is a human donor in good health (CMV status not recorded). Some clones in this sample may be carry-over from other donors' samples. Sequencing input: PBMCs. The rearrangement joins TRBV28 to TRBJ1-5; the match to TRBD1 covers 8 bases. CDR3: CASRRTGGGNQPQHF. CDR3 nucleotides: TGTGCCAGCAGACGTACAGGGGGTGGCAATCAGCCCCAGCATTTT.